Each of the 11 T cell receptor beta chains below was sequenced from the same sample in a study of CD8 T cells in ankylosing spondylitis. MiXCR was run by TCRdb on the 5' RACE reads, yielding one entry per CDR3 protein. The sample includes 250,000 to 300,000 distinct CDR3 sequences, over 15% seen only once; the top ten take around 8%. The sample comprised blood, either unsorted or a sorted T cell fraction (not recorded which). The receptors were sampled from a male donor with ankylosing spondylitis or in good health (not recorded which).

This chain uses TRBV5-1 with TRBJ2-3, with D possibly being TRBD2 (5 bases). The V end was cut by 7 bases, the J end by 0 bases, with 15 bases between. Per the germline V gene, CDR1 is SGHRS and CDR2 is YFSETQ. This CDR3 is built from 15 residues. CDR3 sequence reads: CASAWGAVSTDTQYF. CDR3 bases: TGCGCCAGCGCTTGGGGAGCAGTTAGCACAGATACGCAGTATTTT.

The chain uses TRBV10-3 and TRBJ2-5, with no clear D. Looked up from germline, CDR1 is ENHRY and CDR2 is SYGVKD. The ends were cut back, 2 bases at V and 4 bases at J, with 2 bases in the middle. This CDR3 contains 11 residues. CDR3 nucleotides: TGTGCCATCAGTGAGCTAGAGACCCAGTACTTC. This gives the protein CAISELETQYF.

This clonotype was detected many times. The rearrangement joins TRBV2 to TRBJ2-1, with D unclear. The CDR3 covers 12 residues. V gave up 2 bases and J gave up 14 bases, with 13 bases separating them. Germline CDR1 SNHLY, CDR2 FYNNEI. The CDR3 region has the DNA TGTGCCAGCAGTGAAAGTGGGTCCTGGGAGTTCTTC. It specifies CASSESGSWEFF.

This clonotype turned up a few times. V is TRBV15 and J is TRBJ2-1; 7 bases match TRBD1. Germline V gives CDR1 LNHNV, CDR2 YYDKDF (reference sequence). After removal of 1 base from V and 6 bases from J, the junction contained 3 bases not matched to a gene. The CDR3 runs to 14 residues. The CDR3 protein is CATSRATGFNEQFF. In DNA, the CDR3 is TGTGCCACCAGCAGAGCGACAGGGTTCAATGAGCAGTTCTTC.

This clonotype was detected ten times or more. The chain couples TRBV3-1 to TRBJ2-3; 8 bases are a match to TRBD2. The germline V gene encodes CDR1 LGHDT and CDR2 YNNKEL (reference sequence). With V trimmed by 4 bases and J by 0 bases, 3 bases remained unmatched. The CDR3 is 15 residues long. The CDR3 loop is CASSRSGGSTDTQYF. The DNA for the CDR3 is TGTGCCAGCAGCCGAAGCGGGGGCAGCACAGATACGCAGTATTTT.

This clonotype was seen more than once but under ten times. This chain joins TRBV30 and TRBJ2-1; D possibly corresponds to TRBD1 (6 bases). Germline values: CDR1 GTSNPN, CDR2 SVGIG (reference sequence). V lost 4 bases and J 5 bases, leaving 12 bases between the germline ends. This CDR3 contains 13 residues. The CDR3 loop reads CAWTHRADNEQFF. In DNA form, the CDR3 reads TGTGCCTGGACCCACAGGGCCGACAATGAGCAGTTCTTC. The variable domain in full, with the rest retrieved from reference TRBV30 and TRBJ2-1, is SQTIHQWPATLVQPVGSPLSLECTVEGTSNPNLYWYRQAAGRGLQLLFYSVGIGQISSEVPQNLSASRPQDRQFILSSKKLLLSDSGFYLCAWTHRADNEQFFGPGTRLTVL.

V and J are TRBV5-1 and TRBJ2-3; unclear D gene. From germline, CDR1 is SGHRS and CDR2 YFSETQ. Trimming removed 4 bases at V and 2 bases at J, with 8 bases between. There are 13 residues in the CDR3. The CDR3 DNA reads as TGCGCCAGCAGCCCTCATAACACAGATACGCAGTATTTT. Translating gives CASSPHNTDTQYF.

There are many counts of this clonotype. The chain joins TRBV4-2 to TRBJ2-5; 13 nucleotides match TRBD2. The germline V gene encodes CDR1 LGHNA and CDR2 YNFKEQ. The V gene end was trimmed by 1 base and the J gene end by 6 bases; junction bases not matched to a gene: 5. This CDR3 has 16 amino acids. The CDR3 region has the DNA TGTGCCAGCAGCCAAGGGACTAGCGGGGGTTCGAAGACCCAGTACTTC. Translation: CASSQGTSGGSKTQYF.

This clonotype showed up just a few times. The CDR3 sequence is CASSLGSAKPDTQYF. CDR3 nucleotides: TGTGCCAGCAGCTTAGGTTCGGCGAAACCAGATACGCAGTATTTT. The chain couples TRBV7-3 to TRBJ2-3; D uncertain. This CDR3 contains 15 residues. Trimming pared 2 bases from V and 4 bases from J, leaving 13 bases between. Germline V gene data show CDR1 as SGHTA and CDR2 as FQGTGA.

This chain connects TRBV28 to TRBJ2-7; 7 nucleotides line up with TRBD1. V lost 6 bases to trimming and J lost 3 bases; unmatched junction nucleotides: 8. The CDR3 consists of 14 residues. CDR1 and CDR2 (germline): MDHEN, SYDVKM. The DNA for the CDR3 is TGTGCCAGCAGCTCGGGACAGACGTACTACGAGCAGTACGTC. Translating gives CASSSGQTYYEQYV.

This clonotype was detected a few times. The gene calls are TRBV12-3 or TRBV12-4 and TRBJ1-1, with D possibly being TRBD1 (6 bases). This CDR3 contains 13 residues. Trimming cost V 1 base and J 9 bases, with 12 bases left between them. CDR3 protein: CASSLEGRGKAFF. Here the CDR3 DNA reads TGTGCCAGCAGTTTAGAAGGCAGGGGCAAAGCTTTCTTT.